This T cell receptor (beta chain) was found in a study of cytotoxic CD8 clonotypes in ibrutinib-treated CLL. A few counts support this clone. Profiled with immunoSEQ multiplex PCR; TCRdb holds only in-frame clones, not every one. Of tens of thousands of clones listed, about 70% are singletons. Germline V lookup: CDR1 SGHNT, CDR2 YYREEE (reference sequence). The CDR3 length is 13 residues. V was pared by 4 bases and J by 12 bases, with 17 bases between. V and J are TRBV5-4 and TRBJ2-1, with D tentatively TRBD2 (5 bases). The clonotype originates from a human donor with chronic lymphocytic leukemia. The specimen comprised PBMCs, sampled at disease progression, from a patient treated with ibrutinib. The CDR3 spells CASSPRGSSGQFF. The CDR3 bases are TGTGCCAGCAGCCCTAGAGGGTCTAGTGGGCAGTTCTTC.